This T cell receptor (beta chain) was captured by sequencing in a study of shared clonotypes between healthy human individuals. Sequencing used immunoSEQ multiplex PCR; TCRdb keeps in-frame clones, though not all of them. This sample has more than 500,000 clones; approximately 94% occur once, and the top ten carry 0.064%. The length of the CDR3 is 16 residues. Trimming cost V 3 bases and J 9 bases; bases outside gene matches: 12. Germline lookup yields CDR1 SGHVS and CDR2 FNYEAQ. Turning to this clone: Its antigen is not known.

Study-level results: An anticipated effect of sequencing depth on clonotype sharing among donors was recognized.

Material: naive CD4+ T cells sorted from blood. Sample subset: CD45RA+ positively selected. J is TRBJ2-1 and V is TRBV7-6, with TRBD2 identical over 9 bases. This TCR was recovered from a woman in her thirties in good health. CDR3 amino acids: CASSFQGSGSRREQFF. CDR3 DNA: TGTGCCAGCAGCTTTCAAGGTAGCGGGAGCCGACGTGAGCAGTTCTTC.